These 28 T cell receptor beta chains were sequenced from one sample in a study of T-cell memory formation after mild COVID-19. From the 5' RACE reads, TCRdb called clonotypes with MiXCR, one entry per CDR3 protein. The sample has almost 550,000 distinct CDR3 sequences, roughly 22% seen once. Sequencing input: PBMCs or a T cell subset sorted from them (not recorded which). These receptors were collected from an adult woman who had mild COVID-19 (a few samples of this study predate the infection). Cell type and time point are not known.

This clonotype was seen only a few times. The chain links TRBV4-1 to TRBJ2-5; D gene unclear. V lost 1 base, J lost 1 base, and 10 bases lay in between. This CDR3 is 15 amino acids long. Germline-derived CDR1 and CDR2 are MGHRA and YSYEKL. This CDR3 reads CASSQVRTVQETQYF. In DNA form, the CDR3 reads TGCGCCAGCAGCCAAGTTAGGACGGTCCAAGAGACCCAGTACTTC.

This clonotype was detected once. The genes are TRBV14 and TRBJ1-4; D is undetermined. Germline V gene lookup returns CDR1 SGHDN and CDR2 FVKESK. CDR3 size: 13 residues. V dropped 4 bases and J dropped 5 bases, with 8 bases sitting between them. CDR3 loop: CASSRYHNEKLFF. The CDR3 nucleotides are TGTGCCAGCAGCCGATACCACAATGAAAAACTGTTTTTT.

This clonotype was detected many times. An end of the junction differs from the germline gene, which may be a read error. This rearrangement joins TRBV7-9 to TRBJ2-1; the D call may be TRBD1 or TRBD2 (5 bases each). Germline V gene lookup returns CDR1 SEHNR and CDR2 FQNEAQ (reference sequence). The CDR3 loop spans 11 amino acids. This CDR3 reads CASSLGDEQFF. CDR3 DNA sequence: TGCGCCAGCAGCCTGGGGGATGAGCAGTTCTTC.

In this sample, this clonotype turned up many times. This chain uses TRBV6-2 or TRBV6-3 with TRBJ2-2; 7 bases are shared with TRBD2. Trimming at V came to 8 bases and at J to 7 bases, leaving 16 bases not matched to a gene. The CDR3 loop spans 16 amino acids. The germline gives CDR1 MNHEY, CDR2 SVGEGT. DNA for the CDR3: TGTGCCAGCCTACCTACCGGATTGGGGGGGAGCGGGGAGCTGTTTTTT. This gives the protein CASLPTGLGGSGELFF.

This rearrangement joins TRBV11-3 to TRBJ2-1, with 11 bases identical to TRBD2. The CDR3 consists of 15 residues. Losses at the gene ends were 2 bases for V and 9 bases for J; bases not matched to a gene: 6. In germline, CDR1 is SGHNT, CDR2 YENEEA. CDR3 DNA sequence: TGTGCCAGCAGCTTAACTAGCGGGAGTCAGAGTGAGCAGTTCTTC. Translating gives CASSLTSGSQSEQFF.

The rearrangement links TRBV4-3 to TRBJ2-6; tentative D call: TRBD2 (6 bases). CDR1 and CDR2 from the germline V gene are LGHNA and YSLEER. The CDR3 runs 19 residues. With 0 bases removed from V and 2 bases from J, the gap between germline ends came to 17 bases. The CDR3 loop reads CASSQDYLGGVAGANVLTF. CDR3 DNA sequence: TGCGCCAGCAGCCAAGATTACCTCGGAGGGGTAGCTGGGGCCAACGTCCTGACTTTC.

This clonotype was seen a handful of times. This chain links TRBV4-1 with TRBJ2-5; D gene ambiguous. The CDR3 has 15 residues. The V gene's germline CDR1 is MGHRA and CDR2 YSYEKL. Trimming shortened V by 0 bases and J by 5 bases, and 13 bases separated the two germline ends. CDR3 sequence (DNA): TGCGCCAGCAGCCAAGAGAGGCCCTTGGCCGAGACCCAGTACTTC. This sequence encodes CASSQERPLAETQYF.

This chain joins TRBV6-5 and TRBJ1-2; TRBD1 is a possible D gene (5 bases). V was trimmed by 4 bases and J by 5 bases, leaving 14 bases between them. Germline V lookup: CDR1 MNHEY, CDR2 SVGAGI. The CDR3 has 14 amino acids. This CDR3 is CASSFGGGGYGYTF. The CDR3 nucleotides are TGTGCCAGCAGTTTTGGGGGAGGAGGGTATGGCTACACCTTC.

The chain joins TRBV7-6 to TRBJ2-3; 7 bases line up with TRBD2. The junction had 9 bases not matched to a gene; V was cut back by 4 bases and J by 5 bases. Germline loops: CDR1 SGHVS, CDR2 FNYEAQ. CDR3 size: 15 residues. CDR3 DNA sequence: TGTGCCAGCAGCTGGGAGGGTCGAGGCATAGATACGCAGTATTTT. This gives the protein CASSWEGRGIDTQYF.

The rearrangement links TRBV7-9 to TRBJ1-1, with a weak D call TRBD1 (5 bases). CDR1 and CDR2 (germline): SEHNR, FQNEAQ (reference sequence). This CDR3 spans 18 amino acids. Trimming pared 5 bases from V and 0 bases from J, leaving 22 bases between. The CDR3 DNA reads TGTGCCAGCAGCCCCCGAGCCGGACAAAGGGTGATGAACACTGAAGCTTTCTTT. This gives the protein CASSPRAGQRVMNTEAFF. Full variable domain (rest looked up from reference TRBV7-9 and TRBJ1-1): DTGVSQNPRHKITKRGQNVTFRCDPISEHNRLYWYRQTLGQGPEFLTYFQNEAQLEKSRLLSDRFSAERPKGSFSTLEIQRTEQGDSAMYLCASSPRAGQRVMNTEAFFGQGTRLTVV.

CDR3 sequence: CASSPKDRVHEQYF. Here the CDR3 DNA reads TGTGCCAGCAGTCCGAAAGACAGGGTCCACGAGCAGTACTTC. This chain connects TRBV6-5 to TRBJ2-7; 7 bases line up with TRBD1. Germline V lookup: CDR1 MNHEY, CDR2 SVGAGI. The CDR3 spans 14 residues. Germline trimming cut 5 bases from V and 5 bases from J; bases unmatched to any gene: 9.

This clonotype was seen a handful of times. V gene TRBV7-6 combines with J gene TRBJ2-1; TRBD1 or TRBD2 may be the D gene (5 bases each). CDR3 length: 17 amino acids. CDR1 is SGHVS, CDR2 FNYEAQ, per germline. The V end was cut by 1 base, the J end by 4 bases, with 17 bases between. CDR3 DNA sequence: TGTGCCAGCAGCTTAGAATGGACGGGGCTGGTGTACAATGAGCAGTTCTTC. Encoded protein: CASSLEWTGLVYNEQFF.

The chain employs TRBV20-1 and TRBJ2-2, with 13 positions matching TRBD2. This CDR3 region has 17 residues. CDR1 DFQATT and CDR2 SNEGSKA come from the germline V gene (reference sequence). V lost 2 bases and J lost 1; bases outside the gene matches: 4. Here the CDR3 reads CSARMRLAGGNTGELFF. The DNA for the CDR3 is TGCAGTGCTAGAATGAGACTAGCGGGAGGGAACACCGGGGAGCTGTTTTTT.

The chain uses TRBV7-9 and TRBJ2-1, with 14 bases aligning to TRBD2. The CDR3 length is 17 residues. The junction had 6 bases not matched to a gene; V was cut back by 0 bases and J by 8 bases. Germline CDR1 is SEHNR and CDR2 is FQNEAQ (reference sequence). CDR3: CASSLAAGLAGGYEQFF. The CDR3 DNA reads TGTGCCAGCAGCTTAGCGGCTGGACTAGCGGGGGGCTATGAGCAGTTCTTC.

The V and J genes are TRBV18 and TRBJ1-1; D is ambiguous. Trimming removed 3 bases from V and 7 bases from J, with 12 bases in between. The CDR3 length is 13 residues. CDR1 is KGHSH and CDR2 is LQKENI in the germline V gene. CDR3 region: CASSPQVAGEAFF. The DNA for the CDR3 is TGTGCCAGCTCACCTCAGGTGGCAGGTGAAGCTTTCTTT. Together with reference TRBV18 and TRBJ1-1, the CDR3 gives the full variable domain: NAGVMQNPRHLVRRRGQEARLRCSPMKGHSHVYWYRQLPEEGLKFMVYLQKENIIDESGMPKERFSAEFPKEGPSILRIQQVVRGDSAAYFCASSPQVAGEAFFGQGTRLTVV.

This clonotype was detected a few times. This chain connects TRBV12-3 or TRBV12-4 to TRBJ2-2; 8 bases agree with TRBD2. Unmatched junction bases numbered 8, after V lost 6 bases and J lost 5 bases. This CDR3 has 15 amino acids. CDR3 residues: CASSRTSPLTGELFF. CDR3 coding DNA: TGTGCCAGCAGCCGGACTAGCCCATTAACCGGGGAGCTGTTTTTT.

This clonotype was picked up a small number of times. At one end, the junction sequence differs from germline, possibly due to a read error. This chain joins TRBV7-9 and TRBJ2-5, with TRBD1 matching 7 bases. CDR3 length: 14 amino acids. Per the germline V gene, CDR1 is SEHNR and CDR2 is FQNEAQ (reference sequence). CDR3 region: CASNLGTARETQYF. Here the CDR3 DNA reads TGTGCCAGCAACTTAGGGACAGCCCGGGAGACCCAGTACTTC.

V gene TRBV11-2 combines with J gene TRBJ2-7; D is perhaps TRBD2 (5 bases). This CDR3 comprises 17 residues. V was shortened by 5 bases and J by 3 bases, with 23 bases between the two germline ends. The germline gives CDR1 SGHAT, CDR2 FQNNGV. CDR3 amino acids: CASSHRTRKIVGYEQYF. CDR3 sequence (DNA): TGTGCCAGCAGCCACCGGACTCGGAAAATCGTCGGCTACGAGCAGTACTTC.

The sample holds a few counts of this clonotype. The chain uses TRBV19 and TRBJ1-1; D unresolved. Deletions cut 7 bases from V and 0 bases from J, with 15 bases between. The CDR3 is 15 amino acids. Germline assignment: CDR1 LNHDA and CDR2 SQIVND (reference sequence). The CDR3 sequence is CASIGSPALNTEAFF. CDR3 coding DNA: TGTGCCAGTATAGGCTCGCCGGCGCTGAACACTGAAGCTTTCTTT.

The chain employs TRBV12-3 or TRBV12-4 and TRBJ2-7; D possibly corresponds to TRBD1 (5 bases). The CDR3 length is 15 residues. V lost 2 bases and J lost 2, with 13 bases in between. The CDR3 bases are TGTGCCAGCAGTTTAAGGTCAGGGCTCCCCTACGAGCAGTACTTC. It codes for CASSLRSGLPYEQYF.

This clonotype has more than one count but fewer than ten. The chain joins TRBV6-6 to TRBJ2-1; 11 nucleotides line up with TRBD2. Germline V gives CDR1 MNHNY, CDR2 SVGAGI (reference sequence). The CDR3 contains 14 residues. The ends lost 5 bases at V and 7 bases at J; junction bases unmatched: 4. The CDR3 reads CASSRSSGGNEQFF. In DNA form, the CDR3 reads TGTGCCAGCAGTAGGTCTAGCGGGGGGAATGAGCAGTTCTTC.

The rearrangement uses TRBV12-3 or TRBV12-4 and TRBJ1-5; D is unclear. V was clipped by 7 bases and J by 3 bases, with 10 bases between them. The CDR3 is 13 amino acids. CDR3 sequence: CASTPSNNQPQHF. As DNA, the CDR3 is TGTGCCAGCACCCCGTCAAACAATCAGCCCCAGCATTTT.

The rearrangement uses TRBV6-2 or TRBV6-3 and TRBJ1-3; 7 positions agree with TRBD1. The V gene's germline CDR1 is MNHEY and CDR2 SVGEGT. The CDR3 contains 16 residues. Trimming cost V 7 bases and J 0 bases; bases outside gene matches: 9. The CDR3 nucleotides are TGTGCCAGCAACCCGGACAGGACCTTCTCTGGAAACACCATATATTTT. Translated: CASNPDRTFSGNTIYF.

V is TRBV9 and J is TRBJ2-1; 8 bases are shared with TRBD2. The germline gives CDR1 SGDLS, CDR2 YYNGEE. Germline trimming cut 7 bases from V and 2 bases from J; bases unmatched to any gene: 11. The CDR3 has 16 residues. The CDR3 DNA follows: TGTGCCAGCTCCGCCGGGGGTAGCGGGACCTACAATGAGCAGTTCTTC. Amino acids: CASSAGGSGTYNEQFF. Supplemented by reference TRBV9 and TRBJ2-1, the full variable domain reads DSGVTQTPKHLITATGQRVTLRCSPRSGDLSVYWYQQSLDQGLQFLIQYYNGEERAKGNILERFSAQQFPDLHSELNLSSLELGDSALYFCASSAGGSGTYNEQFFGPGTRLTVL.

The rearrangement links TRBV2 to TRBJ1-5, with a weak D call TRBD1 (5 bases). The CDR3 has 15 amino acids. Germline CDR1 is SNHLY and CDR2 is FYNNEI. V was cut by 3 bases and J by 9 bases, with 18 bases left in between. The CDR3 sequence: CASSEGQALTWPQHF. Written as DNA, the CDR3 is TGTGCCAGCAGTGAGGGGCAGGCCCTTACTTGGCCCCAGCATTTT.

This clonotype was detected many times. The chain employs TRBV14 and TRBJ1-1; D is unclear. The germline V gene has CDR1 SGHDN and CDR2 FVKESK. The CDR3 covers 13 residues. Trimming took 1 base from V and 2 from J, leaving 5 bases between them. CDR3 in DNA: TGTGCCAGCAGCCAAGGACAAAACACTGAAGCTTTCTTT. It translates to CASSQGQNTEAFF.

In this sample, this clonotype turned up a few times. Written as DNA, the CDR3 is TGTGCCAGCAGTTATGGCGGTAACACCGGGGAGCTGTTTTTT. It yields the protein CASSYGGNTGELFF. V gene TRBV6-2 or TRBV6-3 combines with J gene TRBJ2-2; the D is unclear. CDR1 and CDR2 (germline): MNHEY, SVGEGT. The CDR3 is 14 amino acids. Deletions cut 3 bases from V and 2 bases from J, with 7 bases between.

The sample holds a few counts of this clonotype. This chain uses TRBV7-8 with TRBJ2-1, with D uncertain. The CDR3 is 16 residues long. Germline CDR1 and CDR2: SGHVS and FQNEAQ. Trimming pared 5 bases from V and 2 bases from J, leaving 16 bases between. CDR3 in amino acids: CASSPHPTDAYNEQFF. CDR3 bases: TGTGCCAGCAGCCCGCACCCAACTGACGCCTACAATGAGCAGTTCTTC.